Listed below are T cell receptor beta chains from one sample, sequenced in a study of cytomegalovirus exposure and HLA in healthy donors. Measured with immunoSEQ multiplex PCR; TCRdb has only the in-frame clones, and not every one. The table lists some 110,000 clones, roughly 66% of them singletons. The source material was PBMCs. These receptors all stem from a man in his sixties in good health and CMV-seropositive. Each CDR3 is given with its conserved first and last residue.

V | CDR3
TRBV7-2 | CASRVQGESYNSPLHF
TRBV29-1 | CSVESGLAGGYNEQFF
TRBV6-6 | CASRPDKGSDTDTQYF
TRBV7-8 | CASSDDLTGRFYGYTF
TRBV29-1 | CSVEKEEYTGGYEQYF
TRBV9 | CASSPRGSGAGETQYF
TRBV6-5 | CASSYSNGLDTEAFF
TRBV28 | CAGSRQGGPGKLFF
TRBV28 | CASGLGASGNTIYF
TRBV19 | CASSGLAGTDTQYF
TRBV30 | CSVAGGSYEQYF
TRBV6-5 | CASRAGQGYGYTF
TRBV5-1 | CASSAQGYNEQFF
TRBV30 | CAWRKISGGADTQYF
TRBV7-8 | CASSLVDGVAEKLFF
TRBV6-1 | CASRDTLYEQYF
TRBV5-4 | CASSSRDSGGLLSTGELFF
TRBV6-4 | CASSEKGTDTQYF
TRBV6-6 | CASSVTGGEGYGYTF
TRBV28 | CASRAGGGVKTQYF
TRBV6-6 | CASSFDRGPQPQHF
TRBV5-1 | CASSLTSGGNEQFF
TRBV7-3 | CASSQPGTGGLDEQFF
TRBV5-1 | CASSLDGTSDYEQYF
TRBV7-9 | CSSSPFRTGSAGEQYF
TRBV11-2 | CASSLTGKSTEAFF
TRBV5-6 | CASNQDDRSSWYGYTF
TRBV6-5 | CASTTPGGDYEQYF
TRBV9 | CASSERERTQYF
TRBV5-4 | CASSPDLRGRLRDTQYF
TRBV7-6 | CASARVYNSPLHF
TRBV7-8 | CASSYNRDSLYSGELFF
TRBV6-4 | CASRRDPRTMNTEAFF
TRBV7-6 | CASSVTGGHTEAFF
TRBV14 | CASSQSPWGYTF
TRBV30 | CAWSGAGNTEAFF
TRBV5-1 | CASSLALGLADTQYF
TRBV9 | CASSVEEWPPGANVLTF
TRBV5-4 | CASSLQGANTGELFF
TRBV5-1 | CASSYTSGEPTYEQYF
TRBV11-2 | CASSLDRGAYEQYF
TRBV5-6 | CASSLVPGIDTGELFF
TRBV7-2 | CASSRQGNTEAFF
TRBV28 | CASRSPGTGRNQPQHF
TRBV18 | CASSPGWAETQYF
TRBV4-1 | CASSRIQGSSYEQYF
TRBV19 | CASSISGDGQPQHF
TRBV30 | CAWLTSSETQYF
TRBV4-1 | CASSQGGGGADTQYF
TRBV30 | CAWRRQGAEEKLFF
TRBV30 | CAWRVDRGKTQYF
TRBV29-1 | CSVWSGGNTGELFF
TRBV5-1 | CASSLEWGDEINSPLHF
TRBV6-5 | CASKGGYEQYF
TRBV7-2 | CASSLRTGFPEAFF
TRBV2 | CASTGGGNTGELFF
TRBV5-3 | CARSRYQARDRVYNEQFF
TRBV25-1 | CASDDSSGEETQYF
TRBV5-6 | CASSRTGAEAGNTIYF
TRBV6-6 | CASKAGGSNEQYF